A selection of T cell receptor beta chains follows, all from one sample in a study of OX40 agonist ivuxolimab in advanced cancers. The assay was immunoSEQ multiplex PCR, and TCRdb's table has in-frame clones only and misses some. This sample yields 60,000 to 85,000 clones, of which over 75% are seen a single time; 6.5% to 8.5% belongs to the top ten. Sequencing was performed on CD4+ or CD8+ T cells sorted from blood, taken in a trial of the OX40 agonist ivuxolimab. Receptors were obtained from an adult with an advanced solid tumor such as melanoma, head and neck, liver or kidney cancer. CDR3s include the opening cysteine and the closing phenylalanine or tryptophan. Fields, in order: clone size, V gene, J gene, D gene, CDR3 DNA, CDR3 protein. A D gene is named only where the DNA matches it firmly. Rows may omit the clone size; those that give it use once, few, many or a size class.

abundance: NA; v_gene: TRBV19; j_gene: TRBJ2-2; d_gene: NA; CDR3nt: TGTGCCAGTAGTACCAGGTACACCGGGGAGCTGTTTTTT; CDR3aa: CASSTRYTGELFF
abundance: NA; v_gene: TRBV9; j_gene: TRBJ2-7; d_gene: TRBD2; CDR3nt: TGTGCCAGCAGCGGGGCCCCGGGACTAGCGTACGAGCAGTACTTC; CDR3aa: CASSGAPGLAYEQYF
abundance: NA; v_gene: TRBV29-1; j_gene: TRBJ1-2; d_gene: NA; CDR3nt: TGCAGCGTTGAACTAGGGTCAAACTATGGCTACACCTTC; CDR3aa: CSVELGSNYGYTF
abundance: NA; v_gene: TRBV5-5; j_gene: TRBJ1-1; d_gene: NA; CDR3nt: TGTGCCAGCAGCTTGTTCGACAGGAACACTGAAGCTTTCTTT; CDR3aa: CASSLFDRNTEAFF
abundance: NA; v_gene: TRBV7-9; j_gene: TRBJ2-4; d_gene: TRBD1; CDR3nt: TGTGCCAGCAGCTCGACAGGGAAAAAAAACATTCAGTACTTC; CDR3aa: CASSSTGKKNIQYF
abundance: NA; v_gene: TRBV18; j_gene: TRBJ1-2; d_gene: NA; CDR3nt: TGTGCCAGCTCACCTAATACAGGGAGTTTCGACTATGGCTACACCTTC; CDR3aa: CASSPNTGSFDYGYTF
abundance: NA; v_gene: TRBV9; j_gene: TRBJ2-3; d_gene: TRBD2; CDR3nt: TGTGCCAGCAGCACAGGACTAGCGGGGGGGCCCACAGATACGCAGTATTTT; CDR3aa: CASSTGLAGGPTDTQYF
abundance: NA; v_gene: TRBV9; j_gene: TRBJ1-2; d_gene: TRBD1; CDR3nt: TGTGCCAGCAGCCCCGGACAGGACCTTAACTATGGCTACACCTTC; CDR3aa: CASSPGQDLNYGYTF
abundance: NA; v_gene: TRBV7-2; j_gene: TRBJ2-7; d_gene: NA; CDR3nt: TGTGCCAGCAGCTTAGATCCCAGCTCCTACGAGCAGTACTTC; CDR3aa: CASSLDPSSYEQYF
abundance: NA; v_gene: TRBV7-9; j_gene: TRBJ2-7; d_gene: NA; CDR3nt: TGTGCCAGCAGCCCGACACTGAATACCCCCTACGAGCAGTACTTC; CDR3aa: CASSPTLNTPYEQYF
abundance: NA; v_gene: TRBV29-1; j_gene: TRBJ1-5; d_gene: TRBD1; CDR3nt: TGCAGCGTTATCCAGGGGGCGAGGAGCAATCAGCCCCAGCATTTT; CDR3aa: CSVIQGARSNQPQHF
abundance: few; v_gene: TRBV4-1; j_gene: TRBJ2-7; d_gene: NA; CDR3nt: TGCGCCAGCAGCCAAGGGGCGATGTCGGAGCAGTACTTC; CDR3aa: CASSQGAMSEQYF
abundance: NA; v_gene: TRBV5-4; j_gene: TRBJ2-1; d_gene: NA; CDR3nt: TGTGCCAGCAGCTTGGATCGGCAGAGAGGGGACAATGAGCAGTTCTTC; CDR3aa: CASSLDRQRGDNEQFF
abundance: once; v_gene: TRBV5-6; j_gene: TRBJ1-2; d_gene: NA; CDR3nt: TGTGCCAGCAGTCAGGGTAACTATGGCTACACCTTC; CDR3aa: CASSQGNYGYTF
abundance: few; v_gene: TRBV29-1; j_gene: TRBJ1-1; d_gene: NA; CDR3nt: TGCAGCGTTGGAGGTGAAGCTTTCTTT; CDR3aa: CSVGGEAFF
abundance: NA; v_gene: TRBV5-1; j_gene: TRBJ1-6; d_gene: NA; CDR3nt: TGCGCCAGCAGCTTGGGCTCGGCCTATAATTCACCCCTCCACTTT; CDR3aa: CASSLGSAYNSPLHF
abundance: NA; v_gene: TRBV9; j_gene: TRBJ1-2; d_gene: NA; CDR3nt: TGTGCCAGCAGCCCGCCGGGCCACCCTCTTGTTGGCTACACCTTC; CDR3aa: CASSPPGHPLVGYTF
abundance: NA; v_gene: TRBV4-2; j_gene: TRBJ1-1; d_gene: NA; CDR3nt: TGTGCCAGCAGCCAAGGAGCCAGCTTGAACACTGAAGCTTTCTTT; CDR3aa: CASSQGASLNTEAFF
abundance: NA; v_gene: TRBV7-2; j_gene: TRBJ2-3; d_gene: TRBD1; CDR3nt: TGTGCCAGCAGCTTAGCCCAGGGGGCGACCAGTTTT; CDR3aa: CASSLAQGATSF
abundance: once; v_gene: TRBV5-1; j_gene: TRBJ1-6; d_gene: NA; CDR3nt: TGCGCCAGCAGCGAGGGGACCCCTGGGAATTCACCCCTCCACTTT; CDR3aa: CASSEGTPGNSPLHF
abundance: NA; v_gene: TRBV28; j_gene: TRBJ2-7; d_gene: NA; CDR3nt: TGTGCCAGCAGTTTATTGGCAGGGGGGCCCTACGAGCAGTACTTC; CDR3aa: CASSLLAGGPYEQYF
abundance: few; v_gene: TRBV6-1; j_gene: TRBJ1-1; d_gene: NA; CDR3nt: TGTGCCAGCAGTGAAGGATGGGGCACTGAAGCTTTCTTT; CDR3aa: CASSEGWGTEAFF